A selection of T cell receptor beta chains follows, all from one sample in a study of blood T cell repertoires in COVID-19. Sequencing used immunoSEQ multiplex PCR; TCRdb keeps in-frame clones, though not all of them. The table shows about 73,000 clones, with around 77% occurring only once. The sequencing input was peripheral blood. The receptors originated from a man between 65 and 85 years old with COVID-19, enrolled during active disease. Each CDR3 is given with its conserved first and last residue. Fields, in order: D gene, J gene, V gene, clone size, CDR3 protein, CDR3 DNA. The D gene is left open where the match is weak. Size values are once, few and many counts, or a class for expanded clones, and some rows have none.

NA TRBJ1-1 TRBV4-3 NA CASSQGRTTEAFF TGCGCCAGCAGCCAGGGGAGGACAACTGAAGCTTTCTTT
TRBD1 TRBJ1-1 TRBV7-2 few CASSFWDRVGNTEAFF TGTGCCAGCAGCTTTTGGGACAGGGTGGGGAACACTGAAGCTTTCTTT
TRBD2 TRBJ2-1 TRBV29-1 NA CSVGGLAGEQFF TGCAGCGTTGGGGGGCTAGCGGGAGAGCAGTTCTTC
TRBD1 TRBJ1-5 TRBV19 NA CASGGTGLNQPQHF TGTGCCAGTGGAGGGACAGGGCTCAATCAGCCCCAGCATTTT
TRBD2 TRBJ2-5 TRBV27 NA CASSFGSSGLQETQYF TGTGCCAGCAGTTTCGGGTCTAGCGGTCTCCAAGAGACCCAGTACTTC
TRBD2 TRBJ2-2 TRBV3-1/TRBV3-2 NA CASSQTGGNTGELFF TGTGCCAGCAGCCAGACGGGAGGAAACACCGGGGAGCTGTTTTTT
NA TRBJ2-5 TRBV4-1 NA CASSHIGTRDETQYF TGCGCCAGCAGCCACATCGGGACTCGAGATGAGACCCAGTACTTC
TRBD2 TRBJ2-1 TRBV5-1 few CASSLGSGTLSYNEQFF TGCGCCAGCAGCTTGGGTAGCGGGACCCTCTCCTACAATGAGCAGTTCTTC
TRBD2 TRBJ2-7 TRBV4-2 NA CASSPYYSGSYEQYF TGTGCCAGCAGCCCCTATTATAGCGGGAGTTATGAGCAGTACTTC
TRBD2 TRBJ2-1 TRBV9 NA CASSPTGLANNEQFF TGTGCCAGCAGCCCTACGGGACTAGCGAACAATGAGCAGTTCTTC
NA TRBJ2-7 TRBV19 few CASSILGHEQYF TGTGCCAGTAGTATTTTGGGGCACGAGCAGTACTTC
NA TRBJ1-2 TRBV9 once CASSVGGRPNYGYTF TGTGCCAGCAGCGTAGGAGGGCGACCTAACTATGGCTACACCTTC
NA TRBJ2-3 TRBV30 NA CAWSQGGWTDTQYF TGTGCCTGGAGCCAGGGAGGTTGGACAGATACGCAGTATTTT
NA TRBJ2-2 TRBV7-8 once CAIGISGPGELFF TGTGCCATCGGGATATCGGGTCCCGGGGAGCTGTTTTTT
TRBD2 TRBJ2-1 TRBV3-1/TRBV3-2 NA CASSQPDLSSGRPYNEQFF TGTGCCAGCAGCCAACCAGACCTTTCTAGCGGGAGGCCCTACAATGAGCAGTTCTTC
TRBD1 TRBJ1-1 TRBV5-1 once CASSYRGSEAFF TGCGCCAGCAGCTACAGGGGTTCTGAAGCTTTCTTT
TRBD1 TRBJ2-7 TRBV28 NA CASTGTGIPFGYEQYF TGTGCCAGCACCGGGACAGGGATCCCATTTGGCTACGAGCAGTACTTC
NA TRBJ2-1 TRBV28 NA CASSFGLAGNEQFF TGTGCCAGCAGTTTCGGACTTGCTGGGAATGAGCAGTTCTTC
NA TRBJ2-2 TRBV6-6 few CASSYRISFISGELFF TGTGCCAGCAGTTATCGGATTAGCTTTATCTCCGGGGAGCTGTTTTTT
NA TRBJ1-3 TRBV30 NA CAWSISGNTIYF TGTGCCTGGAGTATATCTGGAAACACCATATATTTT
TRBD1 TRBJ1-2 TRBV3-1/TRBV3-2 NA CASSQETGVSLRGYTF TGTGCCAGCAGCCAAGAGACAGGGGTCTCTCTGAGGGGCTACACCTTC
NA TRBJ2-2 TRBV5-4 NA CASSPESTGELFF TGTGCCAGCAGCCCCGAGAGCACCGGGGAGCTGTTTTTT
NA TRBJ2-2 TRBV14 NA CASSHLGSTGELFF TGTGCCAGCAGCCATTTAGGGAGCACCGGGGAGCTGTTTTTT
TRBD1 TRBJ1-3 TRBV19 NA CASSIEGQRPAGAGNTIYF TGTGCCAGTAGTATCGAGGGACAGCGTCCCGCCGGGGCTGGAAACACCATATATTTT
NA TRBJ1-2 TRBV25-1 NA CASSEAGDYGYTF TGTGCCAGCAGTGAAGCAGGGGACTATGGCTACACCTTC
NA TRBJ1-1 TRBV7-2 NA CASSLGTVMNTEAFF TGTGCCAGCAGCTTAGGTACAGTAATGAACACTGAAGCTTTCTTT
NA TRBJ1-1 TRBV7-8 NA CASSGRQAPDAEAFF TGTGCCAGCAGCGGTCGACAGGCCCCCGACGCTGAAGCTTTCTTT
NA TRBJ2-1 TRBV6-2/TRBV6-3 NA CASSRDNEQFF TGTGCCAGCAGTCGGGACAATGAGCAGTTCTTC
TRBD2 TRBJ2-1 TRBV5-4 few CASSSLAGYEQFF TGTGCCAGCAGCTCTCTAGCGGGTTATGAGCAGTTCTTC
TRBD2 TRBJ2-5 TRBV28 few CASSLSGRLETQYF TGTGCCAGCAGTCTTAGCGGGAGACTGGAGACCCAGTACTTC
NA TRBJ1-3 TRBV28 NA CASKGGQSSGNTIYF TGTGCCTCCAAGGGCGGACAATCCTCTGGAAACACCATATATTTT
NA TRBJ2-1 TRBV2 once CASSGQNNEQFF TGTGCCAGCAGTGGACAGAACAATGAGCAGTTCTTC
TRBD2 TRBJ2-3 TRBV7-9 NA CASSPGAGLTDTQYF TGTGCCAGCAGCCCCGGAGCGGGACTAACAGATACGCAGTATTTT
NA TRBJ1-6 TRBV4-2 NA CASSQETGGNSPLHF TGTGCCAGCAGCCAAGAGACAGGTGGAAATTCACCCCTCCACTTT
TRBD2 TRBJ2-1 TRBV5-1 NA CASSLETPGGPGEQFF TGCGCCAGCAGCTTGGAAACCCCGGGAGGGCCTGGGGAGCAGTTCTTC
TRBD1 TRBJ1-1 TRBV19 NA CASRRQGLNTEAFF TGTGCCAGTAGGCGACAGGGCCTGAACACTGAAGCTTTCTTT
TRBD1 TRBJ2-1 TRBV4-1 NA CASSHPQGARNEQFF TGCGCCAGCAGCCACCCGCAGGGGGCAAGAAATGAGCAGTTCTTC
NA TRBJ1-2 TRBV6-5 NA CASSSGQNYGYTF TGTGCCAGCAGTTCAGGACAGAACTATGGCTACACCTTC
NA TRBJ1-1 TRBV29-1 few CSVQSHMNTEAFF TGCAGCGTTCAAAGTCACATGAACACTGAAGCTTTCTTT
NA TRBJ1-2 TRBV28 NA CASSLGGPNYGYTF TGTGCCAGCAGTTTGGGAGGGCCTAACTATGGCTACACCTTC
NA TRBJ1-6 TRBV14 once CASSQDMEAPLHF TGTGCCAGCAGCCAAGATATGGAGGCACCCCTCCACTTT
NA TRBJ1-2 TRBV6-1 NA CASSEMGAVAYGYTF TGTGCCAGCAGTGAAATGGGCGCCGTGGCCTATGGCTACACCTTC
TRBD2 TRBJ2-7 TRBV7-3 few CASSFGTSEQYF TGTGCCAGCAGCTTTGGGACTAGCGAGCAGTACTTC
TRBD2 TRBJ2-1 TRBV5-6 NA CASSPTGTSGKFF TGTGCCAGCAGCCCAACCGGGACTAGCGGGAAGTTCTTC